This TCR beta chain was recovered during a study of blood T cell repertoires in COVID-19. Study at large: PBMCs, B-cell-depleted T cells, or T cells were the source of the cDNA or gDNA that made up the material.

The Seattle patients, enrolled during active infection, were followed longitudinally. Source study methods: Estimated nucleated cell counts came from reference gene primer amplification. Profiled with immunoSEQ multiplex PCR; TCRdb holds only in-frame clones, not every one. V and J calls and clone size are copied from that table; D and trimming were computed from the DNA. The repertoire holds about 140,000 clones, with about 87% as singletons. Material for sequencing was peripheral blood. The TCR originated in a human donor with COVID-19, enrolled during active disease. The donor label of this sample is uncertain.

CDR3 residues: CAINGEFYGYTF. The CDR3 region has the DNA TGTGCCATCAATGGGGAGTTCTATGGCTACACCTTC. The V gene is TRBV10-3, the J gene TRBJ1-2; D ambiguous. The V end was cut by 7 bases, the J end by 4 bases, with 10 bases between. The germline CDR1 and CDR2 sequences are ENHRY and SYGVKD. This CDR3 has 12 amino acids.